What follows describes a single TCR beta chain. These data originate in a study of beta chain features in type 1 diabetes. Reverse transcribing all isolated RNA meant expressed TCRB transcripts were sequenced. Profiling relied on immunoSEQ multiplex PCR, and the TCRdb table lists in-frame clones only, not all of them. Among 150,000 or so clones, 7.5% to 10% were seen once, and the ten largest hold about 2.1%. The CDR3 consists of 13 residues. Unmatched junction bases numbered 9, after V lost 10 bases and J lost 6 bases. Germline loops: CDR1 MNHNY, CDR2 SVGAGI (reference sequence). The TCR sequence derives from a young woman in good health. Sequencing was performed on central memory CD4+ T cells from blood. The chain combines TRBV6-6 with TRBJ1-2, with 9 bases that match TRBD1. Here the CDR3 reads CAIRGRDRDGYTF. CDR3 DNA: TGTGCCATCAGAGGCCGGGACAGGGATGGCTACACCTTC.